This T cell receptor beta chain was sequenced in a study of blood T cell repertoires in COVID-19 (TCRdb year 2020). Looking at the study overall: Collaborator samples came from the United States, Italy and Spain and covered acute and convalescent phases of COVID-19. Subjects who had been exposed to COVID-19, were actively infected with it, or had recovered from it provided the deeply sampled blood TCRbeta repertoires that made up the dataset. The repertoires were released in a freely available public database meant as a resource for research on the immune response to SARS-CoV-2. The samples were drawn from two sources: the first 160 participants of the ongoing ImmuneRACE study, and 1,000 to 1,500 subjects contributed by 6 global collaborators. Where available, HLA class I and class II types were taken from metadata supplied by the sample provider and were not determined by assay-based typing. Nearly every sample came with metadata listing a de-identified subject ID, COVID-19 status, age in years and sex. The prospective study material was composed of cDNA or gDNA derived from T cells, B-cell-depleted T cells, or PBMCs. The investigation overall reported the following: The quantity of clinical and demographic metadata differed by source and by participant and was supplied without curation.

A remark on this clone: Its cognate antigen has yet to be identified. The input lacks base qualities; no much larger clone sits a single base away.

Trimmed from V: 0 bases; trimmed from J: 4 bases; junction bases lacking a gene match: 5. The cysteine opens and the phenylalanine closes a CDR3 of 16 amino acids. The CDR3 DNA has 48 bases and is translated from base 1. For CDR1 and CDR2, the germline V gene lists SGDLS and YYNGEE. The immunoSEQ Assay, a bias-controlled multiplex PCR, was used to amplify TCRbeta CDR3 regions from genomic DNA. In the source study's methods: The number of nucleated cells in each sample was estimated from the amplification of reference gene primers within the assay. To quantify the absolute abundance of each unique TCRbeta CDR3 rearrangement, sequence reads were collapsed and filtered. For each sample, productive Simpson clonality was calculated by taking the square root of Simpson's diversity index across productive rearrangements. TCRdb obtained this table from immuneACCESS and retained in-frame rearrangements with V and J assigned. These tables miss some clones; where compared with another copy, unresolved V genes account for less than half of the shortfall, and the remainder is unexplained. That table gives V, J and clone size, and the DNA gave D and trimming. The sample records around 130,000 clones, roughly four fifths of which are singletons. Jointly, the top ten make up roughly 13% of the sample.

The collaborating institutions used their own protocols to collect whole blood in K2EDTA tubes. For TCRbeta analysis, collaborators shipped samples in one of three forms: frozen whole blood, isolated PBMCs, or DNA extracted from either of those sample types. The TCR comes from a human donor in a cohort sampled during active COVID-19. Sequencing was done on a sample of peripheral blood. The chain is made from TRBV9 and TRBJ2-3; 10 bases in the middle match TRBD2. The CDR3 region reads CASSVGASGGADTQYF. The nucleotide sequence is given as TGTGCCAGCAGCGTAGGAGCGAGCGGGGGGGCAGATACGCAGTATTTT.